This T cell receptor beta chain was sequenced for a study of neurological immune-mediated disorders. Notes on the study in general: In HTLV-1-associated myelopathy, TCR clonal expansion was greatest, whereas multiple sclerosis had the least, falling below healthy controls.

Germline CDR1 SGHTA, CDR2 FQGNSA. The V and J ends lost 5 bases and 8 bases respectively, with 10 bases between them. This CDR3 region has 12 residues. This clonotype was picked up many times. The antigen is undetermined. Synthesis of cDNA was performed by 5'RACE using 10-nucleotide random UMIs. TCRdb itself ran the 5' RACE reads through MiXCR, one entry per CDR3 protein. The repertoire holds roughly 98,000 distinct CDR3 sequences, with roughly 13% as singletons. Time point of the sample: longitudinal time-point 2. The source of this sequence is a female donor with HTLV-1-associated myelopathy (HAM/TSP). Sequenced material: PBMCs. The V gene is TRBV7-2, the J gene TRBJ2-1; D uncertain. Here the CDR3 reads CASSSLSYEQFF. DNA of the CDR3: TGTGCCAGCAGCAGTCTGTCGTATGAGCAGTTCTTC.